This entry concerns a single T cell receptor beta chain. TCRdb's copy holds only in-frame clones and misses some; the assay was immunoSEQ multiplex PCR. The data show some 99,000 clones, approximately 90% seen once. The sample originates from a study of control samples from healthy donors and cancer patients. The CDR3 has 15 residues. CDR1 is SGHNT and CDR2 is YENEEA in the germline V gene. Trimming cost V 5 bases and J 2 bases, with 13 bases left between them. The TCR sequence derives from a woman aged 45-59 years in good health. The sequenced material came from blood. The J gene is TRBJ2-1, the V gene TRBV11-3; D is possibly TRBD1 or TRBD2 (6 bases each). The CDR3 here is CASSPRGVAYNEQFF. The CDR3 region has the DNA TGTGCCAGCAGCCCTAGGGGGGTGGCCTACAATGAGCAGTTCTTC.